A selection of T cell receptor beta chains follows, all from one sample in a study of blood T cell repertoires in COVID-19. The protocol was immunoSEQ multiplex PCR, while the TCRdb copy is restricted to in-frame clones and leaves out a portion. The sample yields around 220,000 clones, around 86% seen once. The sequenced sample consisted of peripheral blood. Receptors originate from a woman between 50 and 59 years old with COVID-19, enrolled during active disease. Both conserved end residues are part of each CDR3. The order of the fields is J gene, D gene, V gene, clone size, CDR3 DNA, CDR3 protein. The D gene is left open where the match is weak. Some rows mark clone size as missing; the rest say once, few, many or name a class of expanded clone.

TRBJ2-3	-	TRBV10-3	-	TGTGCCATCAGTGCCCGATCCCCCAGCGACACAGATACGCAGTATTTT	CAISARSPSDTDTQYF
TRBJ2-1	-	TRBV20-1	few	TGCAGTGCTAGTTTAGGGGAAAATGAGCAGTTCTTC	CSASLGENEQFF
TRBJ2-1	-	TRBV21-1	-	TGTGCCAGCAGCAAAGAAGGGGTACCCTCCGGCGATGAGCAGTTCTTC	CASSKEGVPSGDEQFF
TRBJ2-1	TRBD2	TRBV7-3	-	TGTGCCAGCAGCCCAAGGGGCATTGAGCGACTAGCACTTTTCCCCCGGGATGAGCAGTTCTTC	CASSPRGIERLALFPRDEQFF
TRBJ1-6	TRBD1	TRBV7-3	-	TGTGCCAGCAGCCGGACAGGGAAAGGTGATTCACCCCTCCACTTT	CASSRTGKGDSPLHF
TRBJ1-1	-	TRBV10-1	once	TGCGCCAGCAGTGAGTCGAAGGGGCCTGGGACTGAAGCTTTCTTT	CASSESKGPGTEAFF
TRBJ1-2	-	TRBV27	-	TGTGCCAGCAGTTTAAAATCCTTCTATGGCTACACCTTC	CASSLKSFYGYTF
TRBJ1-5	-	TRBV7-2	-	TGTGCCAGCAGCTTAGAGTCGGTTAGCAATCAGCCCCAGCATTTT	CASSLESVSNQPQHF
TRBJ2-2	-	TRBV20-1	-	TGCAGTGCTAGGGAGACCGGGGAGCTGTTTTTT	CSARETGELFF
TRBJ1-3	TRBD1	TRBV4-1	-	TGCGCCAGCAGCCCTGGACAGGGGTCTAACACCATATATTTT	CASSPGQGSNTIYF
TRBJ1-2	-	TRBV3-1/TRBV3-2	-	TGTGCCAGCAGCCCGCAGCGGGGTGGACGGATAGGCTTTGGCTACACCTTC	CASSPQRGGRIGFGYTF
TRBJ1-3	-	TRBV11-3	-	TGTGCCAGCAGCTTGTCGTTCGGCTCTGGAAACACCATATATTTT	CASSLSFGSGNTIYF
TRBJ1-2	-	TRBV19	-	TGTGCCAGTAGCTCCGTGGGGCCGCAGTTCTATGGCTACACCTTC	CASSSVGPQFYGYTF
TRBJ2-2	-	TRBV6-1	-	TGTGCCAGCAGTGAAGCGCTTCGGGGTTCCGGGGAGCTGTTTTTT	CASSEALRGSGELFF
TRBJ2-7	-	TRBV12-3/TRBV12-4	once	TGTGCCAGCAAGTTACAGGGCTACGAGCAGTACTTC	CASKLQGYEQYF
TRBJ2-5	-	TRBV18	many	TGTGCCAGCTCACGCACACAAGAGACCCAGTACTTC	CASSRTQETQYF
TRBJ1-1	-	TRBV11-1	-	TGTGCCAGCAGCTCCCCCCCACTCACTGAAGCTTTCTTT	CASSSPPLTEAFF
TRBJ2-1	-	TRBV5-1	-	TGCGCCAGCAGCTTGGGTTTAGCCGCGTCTTACAATGAGCAGTTCTTC	CASSLGLAASYNEQFF
TRBJ1-2	TRBD1	TRBV6-6	-	TGTGCCAGCTGTTCGGGACAGAACTATGGCTACACCTTC	CASCSGQNYGYTF
TRBJ1-2	-	TRBV5-1	-	TGCGCCAGCAGACCCGAAAGGGGCCAGCCTTATAACTATGGCTACACCTTC	CASRPERGQPYNYGYTF
TRBJ2-1	TRBD2	TRBV30	-	TGTGCCTGGAGTCTCATTAGCGGGAATGAGCAGTTCTTC	CAWSLISGNEQFF
TRBJ2-1	TRBD2	TRBV11-2	once	TGTGCCAGCAGCCTGTTTAGCGGGGGGGCAGGAAATGAGCAGTTCTTC	CASSLFSGGAGNEQFF
TRBJ2-4	-	TRBV6-2/TRBV6-3	-	TGTGCCAGCAGTTACTCTGTCGACACGCTGATAGCCAAAAACATTCAGTACTTC	CASSYSVDTLIAKNIQYF
TRBJ1-1	-	TRBV10-2	-	TGCGCCAGCAGTGACAGCGGGAAGTGGGAAGCTTTCTTT	CASSDSGKWEAFF
TRBJ2-7	TRBD1	TRBV6-2/TRBV6-3	-	TGTGCCAGCAGTTCTCCCGACAGGGGGGCCCACGAGCAGTACTTC	CASSSPDRGAHEQYF
TRBJ1-6	TRBD1	TRBV6-5	-	TGTGCCAGCAGTCGGGACAGGTATAATTCACCCCTCCACTTT	CASSRDRYNSPLHF
TRBJ2-1	-	TRBV7-2	-	TGTGCCAGCAGCCCGGAGACGTATGCCTACAATGAGCAGTTCTTC	CASSPETYAYNEQFF
TRBJ2-4	TRBD2	TRBV7-2	-	TGTGCCAGCAGCTCCGGACTAGCCTTAGCCAAAAACATTCAGTACTTC	CASSSGLALAKNIQYF
TRBJ2-2	-	TRBV5-4	few	TGTGCCAGCGAACCGCAACAGGGTCGGGAAACCGGGGAGCTGTTTTTT	CASEPQQGRETGELFF
TRBJ2-7	TRBD2	TRBV3-1/TRBV3-2	-	TGTGCCAGCAGCCAAGAAGCGACTAGCGGGTGGAACGAGCAGTACTTC	CASSQEATSGWNEQYF
TRBJ1-5	TRBD1	TRBV24-1	-	TGTGCCACCAGTGACCCAGGACAGGGGTCCAATCAGCCCCAGCATTTT	CATSDPGQGSNQPQHF
TRBJ1-2	TRBD1	TRBV30	-	TGTGCCTGGAGTTATTCAGGGGGAAAGTACTATGGCTACACCTTC	CAWSYSGGKYYGYTF
TRBJ2-7	-	TRBV5-6	-	TGTGCCAGCAGCTTGAACGGGGGGCCCTACGAGCAGTACTTC	CASSLNGGPYEQYF
TRBJ1-2	-	TRBV30	-	TGTGCCTGGGGGGCCCCCTTTAACTATGGCTACACCTTC	CAWGAPFNYGYTF
TRBJ1-2	-	TRBV15	once	TGTGCCACCAGCAGAGATTATAACTCCGGGCGAACGGGGGGCTACACCTTC	CATSRDYNSGRTGGYTF
TRBJ1-5	TRBD1	TRBV9	-	TGTGCCAGCAGCGGGGGACAGCGCAATCAGCCCCAGCATTTT	CASSGGQRNQPQHF
TRBJ1-2	TRBD1	TRBV4-3	-	TGCGCCAGCAGCCAGGGGACAGGGGAGAATGGCTACACCTTC	CASSQGTGENGYTF
TRBJ1-5	-	TRBV2	-	TGTGCCAGCACCGGGGGGATTGATCAGCCCCAGCATTTT	CASTGGIDQPQHF
TRBJ2-1	-	TRBV27	-	TGTGCCAGCCGATTAGGGAGCTCCTACAATGAGCAGTTCTTC	CASRLGSSYNEQFF
TRBJ2-7	-	TRBV19	-	TGTGCCAGTACGGGGGACAGCTACTACGAGCAGTACTTC	CASTGDSYYEQYF
TRBJ1-1	TRBD1	TRBV4-1	-	TGCGCCAGCAGCCATGCGGGACAGGGGCTGTCGAACACTGAAGCTTTCTTT	CASSHAGQGLSNTEAFF
TRBJ2-2	-	TRBV18	-	TGTGCCAGCTCACCGGTTCTGGCAGGGAACTCCGGGGAGCTGTTTTTT	CASSPVLAGNSGELFF
TRBJ2-2	TRBD1	TRBV7-8	-	TGTGCCAGCAGCCTGGGACAGCGGCCCGGGGAGCTGTTTTTT	CASSLGQRPGELFF
TRBJ1-2	-	TRBV6-6	-	TGTGCCAGCACCCCGCCCAGAGGCGACTATGGCTACACCTTC	CASTPPRGDYGYTF
TRBJ2-3	TRBD2	TRBV28	-	TGTGCCAGCAGGCCTAGCGGAACAACAGATACGCAGTATTTT	CASRPSGTTDTQYF
TRBJ2-2	TRBD1	TRBV2	-	TGTGCCAGTAAGACAGGGGGCTACGGCGGGGAGCTGTTTTTT	CASKTGGYGGELFF
TRBJ2-5	TRBD1	TRBV6-5	-	TGTGCCAGCACCCGGGACAGGGGGGGAGAGACCCAGTACTTC	CASTRDRGGETQYF
TRBJ2-1	-	TRBV5-5	-	TGTGCCAGCAGCTCCTACCCTGAGAATGAGCAGTTCTTC	CASSSYPENEQFF
TRBJ2-1	TRBD2	TRBV6-1	-	TGTGCCAGCAGTGAGGGGACTAGCGGACTCATTACTGACAATGAGCAGTTCTTC	CASSEGTSGLITDNEQFF
TRBJ2-3	-	TRBV24-1	-	TGTGCCACCAGGGGCCCGCCTGGGGATACGCAGTATTTT	CATRGPPGDTQYF
TRBJ2-2	-	TRBV19	-	TGTGCCAGTAGTTGGGGCAGGGGAAACACCGGGGAGCTGTTTTTT	CASSWGRGNTGELFF
TRBJ1-2	-	TRBV4-1	once	TGCGCCAGCAGCCAAGATTTTACCCCCCGACTATATGGCTACACCTTC	CASSQDFTPRLYGYTF
TRBJ1-4	-	TRBV27	-	TGTGCCAGCAGTTTATCCGGGGTTGGAGAAAAACTGTTTTTT	CASSLSGVGEKLFF
TRBJ2-2	TRBD1	TRBV5-6	-	TGTGCCAGCAGCCTAGGGACAGGGTTGAGCACCGGGGAGCTGTTTTTT	CASSLGTGLSTGELFF
TRBJ2-5	-	TRBV10-1	many	TGCGCCAGCAGTGAGTCGGGGTCAGGGGTCCAAGAGACCCAGTACTTC	CASSESGSGVQETQYF
TRBJ1-2	-	TRBV25-1	-	TGTGCCAGCAGTGATCTCAATATAGGGGGGGCGCGAAATGGCTACACCTTC	CASSDLNIGGARNGYTF